The 23 T cell receptor beta chains in this list originate from one sample, sequenced in a study of tumor-infiltrating lymphocytes in primary liver carcinoma. Making TCR beta cDNA involved approximately 510 ng total RNA and a constant-region primer. Researchers made the TCR beta libraries by running three nested multiplex PCR rounds with slightly modified ARM-PCR. The first two PCR rounds used TRBV1-TRBV30 forward primers with a C-beta reverse primer, nine to eleven cycles each. TCRdb re-derived calls from the multiplex PCR reads in MiXCR, one entry per CDR3 protein. The profile shows 90,000 to 140,000 distinct CDR3 sequences, roughly four fifths of them singletons. Extraction of RNA together with DNA used 20-30 mg of unsorted bulk tissue. Material: liver tumor tissue from sampling region 3. Subset noted: tumor region T3, left-lateral pole. These receptors were obtained from a man aged 35 to 55 with primary liver carcinoma and hepatitis B virus infection.

On this clonotype: Since the CDR3 does not end with the conserved phenylalanine or tryptophan, this likely comes from a read error. The DNA is omitted, as the CDR3 cannot be located on it reliably, and the CDR3 follows TCRdb's listing. The chain is built from TRBV6-1 and TRBJ2-6; the table's D call, TRBD2, has no DNA check behind it. Per germline, CDR1 MNHNS and CDR2 SASEGT. The CDR3 has 19 amino acids, counting both end residues. CDR3 sequence: CASKAFQGKGRSGANVLNI.

The CDR3, as DNA: TGTGCCTGGAGTGTAAGACTGGCTACTGAAGCTTTCTTT. Translating gives CAWSVRLATEAFF. This rearrangement joins TRBV30 to TRBJ1-1; no reliable D call. Deletions cut 0 bases from V and 5 bases from J, with 10 bases between. Germline-derived CDR1 and CDR2 are GTSNPN and SVGIG (reference sequence). The CDR3 is 13 residues long.

The chain has TRBV6-6 and TRBJ1-3; D is possibly TRBD1 (5 bases). CDR1 is MNHNY, CDR2 SVGAGI, per germline (reference sequence). V was pared by 1 base and J by 1 base, with 17 bases between. This CDR3 contains 18 residues. The CDR3 protein is CASSYLGTGKSSGNTIYF. The CDR3 DNA follows: TGTGCCAGCAGTTACTTGGGCACAGGAAAAAGTTCTGGAAACACCATATATTTT.

The chain is built from TRBV14 and TRBJ2-1, with D perhaps matching TRBD2 (6 bases). The germline V gene has CDR1 SGHDN and CDR2 FVKESK. The CDR3 consists of 16 residues. Trimming left V 6 bases short and J 12 bases short, with 27 bases between. DNA for the CDR3: TGTGCCAGCAGTGCCGTAGCGGAATGGGTAAACAGTGGGCAGTTCTTC. This translates into CASSAVAEWVNSGQFF.

The chain couples TRBV28 to TRBJ2-2; either TRBD1 or TRBD2 may supply D (6 bases each). CDR3 length: 14 amino acids. Per the germline V gene, CDR1 is MDHEN and CDR2 is SYDVKM. V was shortened by 6 bases and J by 3 bases, with 11 bases between the two germline ends. This chain's CDR3 is CASSRGLHTGELFF. In nucleotides, the CDR3 is TGTGCCAGCAGCAGGGGACTCCACACCGGGGAGCTGTTTTTT.

Concerning this clonotype itself: The final CDR3 position lacks the conserved phenylalanine or tryptophan, pointing to a likely read error. This CDR3 is CASSLQGFYNDQFL. For the CDR3, the DNA is TGTGCCAGCAGCTTGCAAGGGTTCTACAACGATCAGTTCTTG. The J gene is TRBJ2-1, the V gene TRBV6-2 or TRBV6-3; D is ambiguous. Germline CDR1 is MNHEY and CDR2 is SVGEGT. Trimming left V 6 bases short and J 13 bases short, with 22 bases between. The CDR3 consists of 14 residues.

The rearrangement uses TRBV6-2 or TRBV6-3 and TRBJ1-1; D unresolved. V was trimmed by 5 bases and J by 5 bases, leaving 27 bases between them. Germline CDR1 reads MNHEY; CDR2 reads SVGEGT. There are 18 residues in the CDR3. CDR3 in DNA: TGTGCCAGCAGTCCCAAGAGGCTTTTTACCGAAATAAAGACTGAAGCTTTCTTT. It is translated as CASSPKRLFTEIKTEAFF.

This clonotype turned up a few times. CDR3 sequence reads: CSAPKQGGRETQYF. CDR3 nucleotides: TGCAGTGCCCCGAAACAGGGGGGCAGGGAGACCCAGTACTTC. This chain uses TRBV20-1 with TRBJ2-5; 8 bases agree with TRBD1. This CDR3 has 14 residues. V lost 6 bases to trimming and J lost 5 bases; unmatched junction nucleotides: 11. Germline CDR1 DFQATT, CDR2 SNEGSKA (reference sequence).

V and J are TRBV5-4 and TRBJ1-6; no definite D call. This CDR3 has 12 residues. V lost 4 bases and J 14 bases, leaving 13 bases between the germline ends. Germline V gives CDR1 SGHNT, CDR2 YYREEE (reference sequence). This CDR3 reads CASSLDIITLHF. CDR3 sequence (DNA): TGTGCCAGCAGCCTCGACATCATCACCCTCCACTTT.

This clonotype has only a few counts. The CDR3 end shows no conserved phenylalanine or tryptophan, and so a read error is likely. The chain has TRBV11-3 and TRBJ2-1, with D hard to call. Germline lookup yields CDR1 SGHNT and CDR2 YENEEA. The CDR3 loop spans 14 amino acids. The CDR3 DNA reads TGTGCCAGTAGCTTATGCGTCTCGAACAATGAGCAGTTCTTA. Translation: CASSLCVSNNEQFL.

The chain combines TRBV11-2 with TRBJ2-7; D unclear. The CDR3 covers 15 residues. Trimming shortened V by 11 bases and J by 6 bases, and 26 bases separated the two germline ends. In germline, CDR1 is SGHAT, CDR2 FQNNGV. The CDR3 sequence: CAGNSGRLYAREQYF. The CDR3 bases are TGTGCCGGCAACTCCGGACGACTTTACGCGCGCGAGCAGTACTTC.

Concerning this clonotype itself: One end of the junction fails to match germline, which may point to a read error. V is TRBV6-5 and J is TRBJ1-1, with D unresolved. This CDR3 spans 14 amino acids. The germline CDR1 and CDR2 sequences are MNHEY and SVGAGI. The CDR3 loop is CASSYSLGRAEAFF. The CDR3 coding sequence is TGTGCCAGCAGTTACTCGCTCGGGAGGGCTGAGGCTTTCTTT.

This chain connects TRBV6-6 to TRBJ2-1, with a weak D call TRBD1 (6 bases). Per the germline V gene, CDR1 is MNHNY and CDR2 is SVGAGI (reference sequence). The V and J ends lost 5 bases and 16 bases respectively, with 30 bases between them. The CDR3 consists of 16 residues. The CDR3 is CASSDFIEIRDNERFF. CDR3 DNA sequence: TGTGCCAGCAGTGACTTTATTGAGATTCGGGACAATGAGCGCTTCTTC.

Regarding this clonotype: The junction shows a germline mismatch at one end, possibly a read error. The chain couples TRBV28 to TRBJ1-4; D unclear. The CDR3 is made up of 14 amino acids. CDR1 and CDR2 (germline): MDHEN, SYDVKM. The CDR3 protein is CAGSLPVVNEKLFF. CDR3 sequence (DNA): TGTGCCGGCAGTTTACCCGTGGTAAACGAAAAACTGTTTTTT.

This clonotype was counted only a few times. Since a much larger clone is just one base distant, this may be a read error. This sequence joins TRBV7-9 and TRBJ1-6; possible D gene TRBD1, 5 bases. CDR1 and CDR2 (germline): SEHNR, FQNEAQ (reference sequence). The CDR3 totals 14 residues. CDR3 amino acids: CVSSLEGPGSPLHF. CDR3 in DNA: TGTGTCAGCAGCTTGGAGGGACCCGGATCACCCCTCCACTTT.

Worth noting for this clonotype: Sequence at one end of the junction differs from germline and may be a read error. The rearrangement links TRBV6-6 to TRBJ2-3; TRBD2 matches 13 bases. CDR1 MNHNY and CDR2 SVGAGI come from the germline V gene (reference sequence). This CDR3 spans 20 amino acids. CDR3 sequence: CASSPRTSGSTKRGTDTRYF. The CDR3 DNA follows: TGTGCCAGCAGCCCAAGGACTAGCGGGAGTACAAAAAGGGGCACAGATACGCGGTATTTT.

Points on this clonotype: A read error may produce the germline difference seen at one junction end. The V and J genes are TRBV6-1 and TRBJ2-1; 10 positions agree with TRBD2. In germline, CDR1 is MNHNS, CDR2 SASEGT. The CDR3 spans 14 residues. CDR3 sequence (DNA): TGTGTCAGCAGCCCTAGCGGGAGTGGTAATGGGCAGTTCTTC. It specifies CVSSPSGSGNGQFF.

Turning to this clonotype: Lacking the conserved final phenylalanine or tryptophan, this CDR3 likely reflects a read error. Because the CDR3's place on the DNA is in doubt, the DNA is left out and the CDR3 is given as listed by TCRdb. This chain uses TRBV11-2 with TRBJ2-7; TRBD2, as called in the table, went unchecked against the DNA. The CDR3 extends over 15 residues, inclusive of both ends. CDR1 is SGHAT, CDR2 FQNNGV, per germline. The CDR3 spells CASSLEASGSHEQYI.

A note on this clonotype: Compared with germline, one end of the junction differs, possibly owing to a read error. For the CDR3, the DNA is TGTGCCAGCAGCCTCGCGGGCCAGGGGTACGGTGGCTACACCTTC. This codes for CASSLAGQGYGGYTF. The J gene is TRBJ1-2, the V gene TRBV4-1, with a weak D call TRBD1 (6 bases). Germline CDR1 is MGHRA and CDR2 is YSYEKL. The CDR3 has 15 residues.

About this clonotype itself: The missing conserved phenylalanine or tryptophan at the end of this CDR3 makes a read error likely. The chain has TRBV20-1 and TRBJ2-1; no firm D call. V was clipped by 3 bases and J by 1 base, with 10 bases between them. The CDR3 runs to 14 residues. The germline V gene encodes CDR1 DFQATT and CDR2 SNEGSKA (reference sequence). CDR3: CSASRGPSYNEQFI. CDR3 sequence (DNA): TGCAGTGCTAGTCGTGGGCCTTCCTACAATGAGCAGTTCATC.

This clonotype was picked up one time. Because it lacks the conserved phenylalanine or tryptophan at the end, this CDR3 is likely a read error. The chain combines TRBV6-5 with TRBJ1-2, with unresolved D. The germline V gene encodes CDR1 MNHEY and CDR2 SVGAGI. This CDR3 has 16 amino acids. The CDR3 DNA follows: TGTGACAGTAGTTCCGGGGTCGAGGTCGTCAACTATGGCTACACCGTC. As protein: CDSSSGVEVVNYGYTV.

This clonotype was observed once. No conserved phenylalanine or tryptophan ends this CDR3, so it is likely a read error. CDR3 DNA sequence: TGCGCCAACAGCTTGGGCCAGCCAGCTAACTATGGCTACACCTTA. Its translation: CANSLGQPANYGYTL. The V and J genes are TRBV5-1 and TRBJ1-2, with no clear D. The CDR3 covers 15 residues. Germline V gives CDR1 SGHRS, CDR2 YFSETQ.

A word on this clonotype: No conserved phenylalanine or tryptophan ends this CDR3, so it is likely a read error. V and J are TRBV4-2 and TRBJ2-7, with D possibly TRBD2 on 6 matching bases. V gave up 7 bases and J gave up 7 bases, with 26 bases separating them. The CDR3 has 16 amino acids. The germline gives CDR1 LGHNA, CDR2 YNFKEQ. For the CDR3, the DNA is TGTGCCAGCAACCTGTCCTACAGGAGGGGCACGAGAGAGCAGTACCTC. This sequence encodes CASNLSYRRGTREQYL.